This TCR beta chain was captured in a study of T-cell reconstitution after alpha-beta-depleted transplantation in children. CDR3 size: 13 residues. CDR1 and CDR2 (germline): SGHDT, YYEEEE. Trimming left V 4 bases short and J 3 bases short, with 11 bases between. TCRbeta library preparation incorporated unique molecular identifiers. TCRdb analysed the PCR reads with MiXCR anew, one entry per CDR3 protein. The sample yields about 980,000 distinct CDR3 sequences, about 31% seen once. Study findings and constraints: One year post-transplant, T-cell counts and diversity were largely derived from T cells produced anew.

About this clonotype itself: Its antigen is currently unknown.

The TCR comes from a boy under two years old who had a stem cell transplant for SCID, so the T cells may come from the graft donor. The source material was PBMCs, mostly from graft donor cells, sampled 360 days after TCRalphabeta/CD19-depleted stem cell transplant. V is TRBV5-6 and J is TRBJ2-7; D is unresolved. The CDR3, as DNA: TGTGCCAGCAGCGTGCGGTCGGACTACGAGCAGTACTTC. It yields the protein CASSVRSDYEQYF.